These 19 T cell receptor beta chains originate from one sample sequenced in a study of shared clonotypes between healthy human individuals. Some clones are missing from TCRdb's copy, which holds only in-frame ones; the method was immunoSEQ multiplex PCR. Of roughly 640,000 clones in the sample, around 67% were seen once. Sequences were obtained from memory CD4+ T cells sorted from blood. The subset is: CD45RA-negative fraction. These receptors all stem from a woman in her twenties or thirties in good health.

This chain links TRBV28 with TRBJ2-1; D is possibly TRBD2 (5 bases). Germline CDR1 MDHEN, CDR2 SYDVKM. The CDR3 length is 17 residues. The ends were cut back, 3 bases at V and 2 bases at J, with 17 bases in the middle. DNA for the CDR3: TGTGCCAGCAGTTTTTTTGGTTCCGGGATTCCCTACAATGAGCAGTTCTTC. Residues: CASSFFGSGIPYNEQFF.

The CDR3 DNA follows: TGTGCCAGCAAAGACGGAGATACGCAGTATTTT. Translating it yields CASKDGDTQYF. The rearrangement joins TRBV2 to TRBJ2-3; D is undetermined. The CDR3 extends over 11 amino acids. V was cut by 7 bases and J by 5 bases, with 7 bases left in between. Germline lookup yields CDR1 SNHLY and CDR2 FYNNEI.

The J gene is TRBJ2-1, the V gene TRBV4-2; D remains unclear. This CDR3 spans 16 amino acids. Germline-derived CDR1 and CDR2 are LGHNA and YNFKEQ. Trimming shortened V by 4 bases and J by 0 bases, and 13 bases separated the two germline ends. The CDR3 loop is CASSLISLTSYNEQFF. The CDR3 region has the DNA TGTGCCAGCAGCCTCATCTCACTTACCTCCTACAATGAGCAGTTCTTC.

The V call is TRBV6-1, the J call TRBJ2-5; D gene uncertain. Germline CDR1 MNHNS, CDR2 SASEGT. V gave up 2 bases and J gave up 5 bases, with 6 bases separating them. The CDR3 spans 12 residues. The CDR3 is CASSESYETQYF. DNA for the CDR3: TGTGCCAGCAGTGAAAGTTACGAGACCCAGTACTTC.

The V and J genes are TRBV28 and TRBJ2-3, with D hard to call. The CDR3 totals 12 residues. Looked up from germline, CDR1 is MDHEN and CDR2 is SYDVKM. The V and J ends lost 9 bases and 5 bases respectively, with 12 bases between them. The CDR3 DNA is TGTGCCAGTGCGATTCGTTTAGATACGCAGTATTTT. This translates into CASAIRLDTQYF.

V usage is TRBV27 and J usage is TRBJ2-7; 9 bases fit TRBD2. V shed 6 bases, J shed 4 bases, and the junction held 16 bases outside the gene matches. Per germline, CDR1 MNHEY and CDR2 SMNVEV (reference sequence). This CDR3 comprises 17 residues. CDR3 nucleotide sequence: TGTGCCAGCAGCCGTACCCCTCGGCGGGAGGGCCTGTACGAGCAGTACTTC. It is translated as CASSRTPRREGLYEQYF.

The DNA of the CDR3 is TGCGCCAGCAGTCCCACAGGGCCCGCCGGGGGGACCCAGTACTTC. It specifies CASSPTGPAGGTQYF. V is TRBV5-1 and J is TRBJ2-5; either TRBD1 or TRBD2 may supply D (6 bases each). There are 15 residues in the CDR3. The ends were cut back, 5 bases at V and 7 bases at J, with 21 bases in the middle. Germline V gives CDR1 SGHRS, CDR2 YFSETQ.

V gene TRBV28 combines with J gene TRBJ2-5; 11 nucleotides match TRBD2. The CDR3 runs to 15 residues. Germline values: CDR1 MDHEN, CDR2 SYDVKM. Germline trimming cut 6 bases from V and 2 bases from J; bases unmatched to any gene: 5. The CDR3 region has the DNA TGTGCCAGCAGAGAACTAGCGGGAGCACAAGAGACCCAGTACTTC. This codes for CASRELAGAQETQYF.

This chain uses TRBV5-1 with TRBJ2-7, with D possibly matching TRBD2 (6 bases). The ends were cut back, 0 bases at V and 5 bases at J, with 12 bases in the middle. CDR1 and CDR2 (germline): SGHRS, YFSETQ. The CDR3 runs 14 residues. The CDR3 here is CASSLGRRANEQYF. The CDR3, as DNA: TGCGCCAGCAGCTTGGGGAGGAGGGCTAACGAGCAGTACTTC.

This rearrangement joins TRBV7-9 to TRBJ1-1, with a tentative D call TRBD1 (5 bases). The CDR3 is 14 residues long. Germline CDR1 and CDR2: SEHNR and FQNEAQ (reference sequence). With 2 bases removed from V and 4 bases from J, the gap between germline ends came to 11 bases. In DNA, the CDR3 is TGTGCCAGCAGCTTACCAGGGCTGGGCACTGAAGCTTTCTTT. Translating it yields CASSLPGLGTEAFF.

This clone was counted a single time. This chain joins TRBV18 and TRBJ2-7; D is perhaps TRBD1 (6 bases). From germline, CDR1 is KGHSH and CDR2 LQKENI. This CDR3 spans 12 amino acids. V was shortened by 5 bases and J by 4 bases, with 9 bases between the two germline ends. CDR3 DNA: TGTGCCAGCTCAGTTGACAGGTACGAGCAGTACTTC. This encodes CASSVDRYEQYF.

The chain combines TRBV4-2 with TRBJ1-5; the match to TRBD1 covers 8 bases. Trimming cost V 0 bases and J 7 bases; bases outside gene matches: 5. Germline CDR1 is LGHNA and CDR2 is YNFKEQ. The CDR3 contains 15 residues. In DNA, the CDR3 is TGTGCCAGCAGCCAAGACGGACAGGGAGGCCAGCCCCAGCATTTT. This gives the protein CASSQDGQGGQPQHF.

This clone was observed once. The chain couples TRBV27 to TRBJ2-1; either TRBD1 or TRBD2 may fit D (5 bases each). Trimming removed 2 bases from V and 1 base from J, with 9 bases in between. Germline CDR1 reads MNHEY; CDR2 reads SMNVEV (reference sequence). The CDR3 contains 15 residues. The CDR3 DNA sequence: TGTGCCAGCAGTTTAGGGACGCCTTCCTACAATGAGCAGTTCTTC. Residues: CASSLGTPSYNEQFF.

Here the CDR3 DNA reads TGTGCCAGCAGCCCCCGACTAGCGGGAGCTAGCACAGATACGCAGTATTTT. Translating it yields CASSPRLAGASTDTQYF. The chain is built from TRBV4-2 and TRBJ2-3, with TRBD2 matching 12 bases. Trimming removed 4 bases from V and 0 bases from J; junction bases left unmatched: 5. CDR1 and CDR2 from the germline V gene are LGHNA and YNFKEQ. This CDR3 comprises 17 residues.

The chain has TRBV5-4 and TRBJ1-1, with a weak D call TRBD1 (6 bases). V was trimmed by 0 bases and J by 2 bases, leaving 14 bases between them. Per germline, CDR1 SGHNT and CDR2 YYREEE (reference sequence). The CDR3 loop spans 16 amino acids. The DNA of the CDR3 is TGTGCCAGCAGCTTGGGGGGGGGACACACCAACACTGAAGCTTTCTTT. Protein sequence: CASSLGGGHTNTEAFF.

The V call is TRBV30, the J call TRBJ2-1; TRBD2 is a possible D gene (5 bases). V shed 2 bases and J shed 7 bases, with 9 bases lying between them. In germline, CDR1 is GTSNPN, CDR2 SVGIG (reference sequence). CDR3 length: 12 amino acids. For the CDR3, the DNA is TGTGCCTGGAGTCAAGGCGGGAATGAGCAGTTCTTC. It codes for CAWSQGGNEQFF.

This sequence joins TRBV4-2 and TRBJ2-2; TRBD1 matches at 9 bases. The germline gives CDR1 LGHNA, CDR2 YNFKEQ. Losses at the gene ends were 0 bases for V and 9 bases for J; bases not matched to a gene: 5. This CDR3 is 15 amino acids long. In DNA form, the CDR3 reads TGTGCCAGCAGCCAAGAGCTACAGGGGGCGAGGGAGCTGTTTTTT. Protein product: CASSQELQGARELFF.

V gene TRBV7-3 combines with J gene TRBJ2-5, with a tentative D call TRBD1 (6 bases). Germline V gives CDR1 SGHTA, CDR2 FQGTGA. Trimming took off 5 bases at V and 5 bases at J, with 18 bases between the two ends. The CDR3 loop spans 15 amino acids. CDR3 in amino acids: CASSPRPGALETQYF. The CDR3 nucleotides are TGTGCCAGCAGCCCCCGCCCAGGGGCTTTGGAGACCCAGTACTTC.

This sequence joins TRBV5-1 and TRBJ2-3, with D tentatively TRBD1 (5 bases). The germline V and J ends were trimmed by 0 bases and 5 bases, with 13 bases remaining between them. Germline V gives CDR1 SGHRS, CDR2 YFSETQ. The CDR3 spans 15 residues. The CDR3: CASSLGQQLIDTQYF. In DNA form, the CDR3 reads TGCGCCAGCAGCTTGGGACAGCAGCTGATAGATACGCAGTATTTT.